This passage covers 28 T cell receptor beta chains from one sample sequenced in a study of T cells in Graves' hyperthyroidism and ophthalmopathy. It was RNA transcripts that yielded the amplified TCR beta CDR3 regions. The study used the HTBI primer set for a first-round RT-PCR of the TCR CDR3. One entry per CDR3 protein, called by TCRdb with MiXCR from the multiplex PCR reads. The table lists around 620,000 distinct CDR3 sequences, around 16% of them singletons, with 3.5% to 4% in the top ten. Sequences were obtained from blood. The receptors come from a woman in her 30s with Graves' hyperthyroidism.

This chain connects TRBV10-3 to TRBJ1-1; TRBD1 agrees at 7 bases. J lost 1 base, V lost 7 bases, and 9 bases had no gene match. This CDR3 region has 15 residues. Germline values: CDR1 ENHRY, CDR2 SYGVKD. CDR3 DNA sequence: TGTGCCATCACTAACCGGTCAGGGGGGAACACTGAAGCTTTCTTT. Translated: CAITNRSGGNTEAFF.

This clonotype was seen at least ten times. This chain links TRBV2 with TRBJ1-1; D is unclear. The V and J ends lost 6 bases and 3 bases respectively, with 8 bases between them. This CDR3 comprises 12 residues. CDR1 and CDR2 (germline): SNHLY, FYNNEI. CDR3 DNA sequence: TGTGCCAGCAGGGAGGGTTACACTGAAGCTTTCTTT. Translated: CASREGYTEAFF.

The rearrangement joins TRBV7-3 to TRBJ1-6; D is ambiguous. V shed 5 bases and J shed 14 bases, with 13 bases lying between them. Germline V gene lookup returns CDR1 SGHTA and CDR2 FQGTGA. The CDR3 length is 12 residues. The CDR3 coding sequence is TGTGCCAGCAGCGCGAACCACTTTTCCCTCCACTTT. This gives the protein CASSANHFSLHF.

This clonotype has just a few counts. The chain has TRBV6-5 and TRBJ2-2, with 10 bases fitting TRBD2. Germline assignment: CDR1 MNHEY and CDR2 SVGAGI. The CDR3 contains 17 residues. V shed 1 base, J shed 1 base, and the junction held 3 bases outside the gene matches. CDR3 in amino acids: CASSYYRTSGNTGELFF. CDR3 DNA: TGTGCCAGCAGTTACTATCGGACTAGCGGGAACACCGGGGAGCTGTTTTTT.

The genes are TRBV19 and TRBJ1-1; 7 bases align to TRBD1. Germline lookup yields CDR1 LNHDA and CDR2 SQIVND (reference sequence). V was clipped by 2 bases and J by 6 bases; unmatched bases: 9. The CDR3 extends over 15 amino acids. CDR3 bases: TGTGCCAGTAGTATACTTGGCAGGGGGTCATCTGAAGCTTTCTTT. This encodes CASSILGRGSSEAFF. Full variable domain (rest looked up from reference TRBV19 and TRBJ1-1): DGGITQSPKYLFRKEGQNVTLSCEQNLNHDAMYWYRQDPGQGLRLIYYSQIVNDFQKGDIAEGYSVSREKKESFPLTVTSAQKNPTAFYLCASSILGRGSSEAFFGQGTRLTVV.

On this clonotype itself: At one end, the junction sequence differs from germline, possibly due to a read error. The chain combines TRBV3-1 with TRBJ2-5; 7 positions agree with TRBD2. The germline V gene encodes CDR1 LGHDT and CDR2 YNNKEL (reference sequence). This CDR3 has 19 amino acids. The CDR3, as DNA: TGTACCAGCAGCCAAATTTGGGGAGGGCCACGACCGACTCAAGAGACCCAGTACTTC. Protein: CTSSQIWGGPRPTQETQYF.

V gene TRBV6-4 combines with J gene TRBJ2-3; D could derive from TRBD1 or TRBD2 (5 bases each). V lost 7 bases, J lost 1 base, and 12 bases lay in between. CDR3 length: 14 residues. The germline CDR1 and CDR2 sequences are MRHNA and SNTAGT. The CDR3 protein is CASIWGKGTDTQYF. The CDR3 DNA reads TGTGCCAGCATATGGGGGAAGGGCACAGATACGCAGTATTTT.

This clonotype was counted at least ten times. The chain has TRBV20-1 and TRBJ2-7; TRBD1 agrees at 8 bases. V shed 2 bases, J shed 1 base, and the junction held 4 bases outside the gene matches. The CDR3 loop spans 14 amino acids. Germline V gene lookup returns CDR1 DFQATT and CDR2 SNEGSKA (reference sequence). The CDR3 protein is CSARRTGQSYEQYF. CDR3 coding DNA: TGCAGTGCTAGAAGGACAGGGCAGTCCTACGAGCAGTACTTC.

Remarks on this clonotype: A read error may be the cause here, since a much bigger clone is one base away. J is TRBJ1-2 and V is TRBV7-4; TRBD1 matches at 10 bases. Per germline, CDR1 SGHVT and CDR2 SQSDAQ. This CDR3 has 16 amino acids. CDR3 region: CASSLPGQGRGYGDTF. The CDR3 bases are TGTGCCAGCAGCTTACCGGGACAGGGGCGAGGCTATGGCGACACCTTC.

On this clonotype itself: This clone may be a read error of a much larger clone one base away. This chain links TRBV28 with TRBJ1-1; a weak D match, TRBD1 (6 bases). Trimming cost V 2 bases and J 0 bases, with 10 bases left between them. CDR3 length equals 15 residues. Germline-derived CDR1 and CDR2 are MDHEN and SYDVKM. In DNA form, the CDR3 reads TGTGCCAGCAGTTTACCCCGACAGGTGAACACTGAAGCTTTCTTT. Translated, it gives CASSLPRQVNTEAFF.

The chain has TRBV7-9 and TRBJ2-2; 15 nucleotides match TRBD2. There are 20 residues in the CDR3. Looked up from germline, CDR1 is SEHNR and CDR2 is FQNEAQ (reference sequence). J lost 0 bases, V lost 4 bases, and 9 bases had no gene match. CDR3 loop: CASSSGPGLAGGANTGELFF. In DNA, the CDR3 is TGTGCCAGCAGCTCCGGACCGGGACTAGCGGGGGGCGCGAACACCGGGGAGCTGTTTTTT. The full variable domain, with the rest looked up from reference TRBV7-9 and TRBJ2-2, is DTGVSQNPRHKITKRGQNVTFRCDPISEHNRLYWYRQTLGQGPEFLTYFQNEAQLEKSRLLSDRFSAERPKGSFSTLEIQRTEQGDSAMYLCASSSGPGLAGGANTGELFFGEGSRLTVL.

CDR3 in DNA: TGCAGTGCTAGAGATCCGGGGTATGGCTACACCTTC. Protein product: CSARDPGYGYTF. The chain recombines TRBV20-1 with TRBJ1-2; D gene uncertain. The germline CDR1 and CDR2 sequences are DFQATT and SNEGSKA (reference sequence). Trimming stripped 0 bases from V and 5 bases from J, with 7 bases between. CDR3 length: 12 residues.

The rearrangement links TRBV27 to TRBJ2-3; 15 nucleotides match TRBD2. This CDR3 contains 17 residues. The V gene end was trimmed by 2 bases and the J gene end by 8 bases; junction bases not matched to a gene: 8. The germline CDR1 and CDR2 sequences are MNHEY and SMNVEV (reference sequence). DNA of the CDR3: TGTGCCAGCAGTTTAGTGGGACTAGCGGGAGGACGAGTTACGCAGTATTTT. Protein product: CASSLVGLAGGRVTQYF.

The chain is built from TRBV6-1 and TRBJ1-1, with a possible D match to TRBD1 (5 bases). This CDR3 spans 14 amino acids. The germline gives CDR1 MNHNS, CDR2 SASEGT. With 7 bases removed from V and 7 bases from J, the gap between germline ends came to 19 bases. CDR3 in amino acids: CASNAIGDSGEAFF. The DNA for the CDR3 is TGTGCCAGCAACGCAATTGGGGACTCGGGTGAAGCTTTCTTT.

This clonotype is a singleton in its sample. This chain connects TRBV7-9 to TRBJ2-1; possibly TRBD1 for D (6 bases). The J call is doubtful: the DNA matches TRBJ2-7 better. Germline V lookup: CDR1 SEHNR, CDR2 FQNEAQ (reference sequence). This CDR3 is 14 amino acids long. The CDR3 loop reads CASSLGLGDNEQYF. CDR3 nucleotide sequence: TGTGCCAGCAGCTTAGGGTTGGGGGACAATGAGCAGTACTTC.

CDR3 sequence: CASSQGGLNNEQYF. The CDR3 DNA is TGTGCCAGCAGCCAAGGGGGACTGAACAATGAGCAGTACTTC. This rearrangement joins TRBV3-1 to TRBJ2-7; D is possibly TRBD2 (6 bases). Trimming left V 1 base short and J 7 bases short, with 14 bases between. This CDR3 region has 14 residues. Germline loops: CDR1 LGHDT, CDR2 YNNKEL (reference sequence).

This clonotype has at least ten counts. The rearrangement uses TRBV6-1 and TRBJ1-1, with D possibly matching TRBD1 (5 bases). CDR1 and CDR2 from the germline V gene are MNHNS and SASEGT. Trimming removed 5 bases at V and 4 bases at J, with 11 bases between. CDR3 length: 13 amino acids. CDR3 bases: TGTGCCAGCAGTCGGGACGAAGGCACTGAAGCTTTCTTT. Protein sequence: CASSRDEGTEAFF.

This clonotype was observed at least ten times. This rearrangement joins TRBV6-1 to TRBJ1-1, with D possibly matching TRBD1 (6 bases). The CDR3 covers 12 residues. With 4 bases removed from V and 10 bases from J, the gap between germline ends came to 13 bases. Per germline, CDR1 MNHNS and CDR2 SASEGT. The CDR3 reads CASSGGGLRAFF. The CDR3 DNA reads as TGTGCCAGCAGTGGAGGGGGACTTCGAGCTTTCTTT.

The sample holds a few counts of this clonotype. V is TRBV5-1 and J is TRBJ2-3, with D uncertain. The CDR3 is made up of 14 amino acids. V shed 6 bases and J shed 3 bases, with 14 bases lying between them. Germline CDR1 reads SGHRS; CDR2 reads YFSETQ. CDR3 in amino acids: CASNRAQETDTQYF. The CDR3 DNA reads TGCGCCAGCAACCGGGCTCAGGAAACAGATACGCAGTATTTT.

This clonotype was seen repeatedly, ten times or more. V and J are TRBV11-2 and TRBJ1-4, with D possibly matching TRBD1 (5 bases). Germline assignment: CDR1 SGHAT and CDR2 FQNNGV. The CDR3 spans 15 residues. Deletions cut 0 bases from V and 8 bases from J, with 13 bases between. This CDR3 is CASSLDRVRDEKLFF. The CDR3 DNA sequence: TGTGCCAGCAGCTTAGATCGGGTTAGGGACGAAAAACTGTTTTTT.

This clonotype was recorded many times. This chain joins TRBV28 and TRBJ2-7, with D perhaps being TRBD1 or TRBD2 (5 bases each). Trimming stripped 11 bases from V and 7 bases from J, with 15 bases between. Germline V gene data show CDR1 as MDHEN and CDR2 as SYDVKM. The CDR3 has 11 amino acids. CDR3 sequence reads: CASSRGREQYF. The CDR3 bases are TGTGCCTCGTCCCGGGGCAGGGAGCAGTACTTC.

This clonotype was seen at least ten times. The V and J genes are TRBV29-1 and TRBJ2-1; TRBD1 matches at 7 bases. The ends lost 1 base at V and 0 bases at J; junction bases unmatched: 6. The CDR3 totals 16 residues. Germline V gene data show CDR1 as SQVTM and CDR2 as ANQGSEA. The chain's CDR3 is CSVEAPDRASYNEQFF. For the CDR3, the DNA is TGCAGCGTTGAAGCCCCCGACAGGGCCTCCTACAATGAGCAGTTCTTC.

This clonotype was recorded at least ten times. This sequence joins TRBV20-1 and TRBJ1-3; D might be TRBD1 (5 bases). Trimming took off 3 bases at V and 4 bases at J, with 13 bases between the two ends. The length of the CDR3 is 14 residues. Germline CDR1 is DFQATT and CDR2 is SNEGSKA (reference sequence). CDR3 sequence (DNA): TGCAGTGCTAGGACGGGGGTGTCGGGAAACACCATATATTTT. This encodes CSARTGVSGNTIYF.

In its sample, this clonotype was seen a few times. The rearrangement joins TRBV19 to TRBJ1-1, with TRBD1 matching over 10 bases. Germline V CDR1 and CDR2: LNHDA, SQIVND (reference sequence). V lost 5 bases to trimming and J lost 1 base; unmatched junction nucleotides: 4. The CDR3 extends over 15 amino acids. CDR3 nucleotide sequence: TGTGCCAGTAGTGGGGACAGGGGACCGAACACTGAAGCTTTCTTT. The encoded protein is CASSGDRGPNTEAFF.

This clonotype was found many times. The chain joins TRBV6-2 or TRBV6-3 to TRBJ2-2; no clear D gene. This CDR3 spans 13 amino acids. Germline CDR1 and CDR2: MNHEY and SVGEGT. Trimming removed 5 bases from V and 5 bases from J, with 9 bases in between. The CDR3, as DNA: TGTGCCAGCAGTCCGCTGCGGACCGGGGAGCTGTTTTTT. Translating gives CASSPLRTGELFF.

This clonotype was observed many times. The chain couples TRBV7-9 to TRBJ2-7, with 11 bases lining up with TRBD2. With V trimmed by 5 bases and J by 1 base, 4 bases remained unmatched. Germline CDR1 and CDR2: SEHNR and FQNEAQ (reference sequence). The CDR3 is 15 residues long. CDR3 protein: CASSARLAGSYEQYF. Here the CDR3 DNA reads TGTGCCAGCAGCGCCAGACTAGCGGGATCCTACGAGCAGTACTTC.

This chain uses TRBV6-2 or TRBV6-3 with TRBJ2-7; D is perhaps TRBD2 (5 bases). Trimming left V 6 bases short and J 0 bases short, with 12 bases between. This CDR3 has 14 residues. Germline lookup yields CDR1 MNHEY and CDR2 SVGEGT. The CDR3 loop reads CASRELVSSYEQYF. CDR3 bases: TGTGCCAGCAGAGAACTAGTTAGCTCCTACGAGCAGTACTTC.

This clonotype was seen at least ten times. This rearrangement joins TRBV20-1 to TRBJ2-7; 8 bases are shared with TRBD2. This CDR3 contains 13 residues. With 2 bases clipped from V and 1 base from J, the junction kept 1 base outside the gene matches. Germline assignment: CDR1 DFQATT and CDR2 SNEGSKA (reference sequence). CDR3 residues: CSARRGGSYEQYF. The CDR3 DNA reads as TGCAGTGCTAGACGGGGGGGTTCCTACGAGCAGTACTTC.